This entry lists 15 T cell receptor beta chains sequenced from one sample in a study of T cell changes during pregnancy in multiple sclerosis. Assay used: immunoSEQ multiplex PCR; TCRdb lists only in-frame clones, some missing. The sample contains about 84,000 clones, about 95% of which appear only once. Material: peripheral blood, obtained in the third trimester of pregnancy. The receptors stem from a female donor with multiple sclerosis, enrolled in a pregnancy study.

The chain joins TRBV19 to TRBJ1-1; possibly TRBD1 for D (5 bases). Trimming stripped 3 bases from V and 3 bases from J, with 14 bases between. The germline V gene encodes CDR1 LNHDA and CDR2 SQIVND (reference sequence). The CDR3 totals 15 residues. The chain's CDR3 is CASSIIGQGDTEAFF. In DNA form, the CDR3 reads TGTGCCAGTAGTATTATTGGGCAGGGCGACACTGAAGCTTTCTTT. The variable domain in full, completed from reference TRBV19 and TRBJ1-1, reads DGGITQSPKYLFRKEGQNVTLSCEQNLNHDAMYWYRQDPGQGLRLIYYSQIVNDFQKGDIAEGYSVSREKKESFPLTVTSAQKNPTAFYLCASSIIGQGDTEAFFGQGTRLTVV.

In nucleotides, the CDR3 is TGTGCCAGCAGCGACCCTAGGGGACAGGGGGCGACTGAAGCTTTCTTT. Its protein product is CASSDPRGQGATEAFF. The chain links TRBV9 to TRBJ1-1, with 12 bases fitting TRBD1. The CDR3 length is 16 residues. Germline CDR1 and CDR2: SGDLS and YYNGEE. After removal of 3 bases from V and 5 bases from J, the junction contained 8 bases not matched to a gene.

This clone was observed once. This chain links TRBV7-2 with TRBJ2-1, with 8 bases fitting TRBD2. The V gene's germline CDR1 is SGHTA and CDR2 FQGNSA. CDR3 length equals 11 residues. J gave up 10 bases and V 4 bases, and 0 bases lay outside the gene matches. CDR3 DNA: TGTGCCAGCAGCTCTAGCGGGGAGCAGTTCTTC. It encodes CASSSSGEQFF.

This sequence joins TRBV18 and TRBJ1-4; TRBD1 matches 8 bases. V was clipped by 0 bases and J by 4 bases; unmatched bases: 1. The CDR3 is 15 residues long. CDR1 KGHSH and CDR2 LQKENI come from the germline V gene. In nucleotides, the CDR3 is TGTGCCAGCTCACCACCGGGACAGGATAATGAAAAACTGTTTTTT. The encoded protein is CASSPPGQDNEKLFF.

The chain couples TRBV14 to TRBJ1-6; 7 bases line up with TRBD1. The CDR3 covers 16 residues. The V segment lost 3 bases and the J segment 8 bases; nucleotides outside the gene matches: 10. Germline V lookup: CDR1 SGHDN, CDR2 FVKESK. The CDR3 DNA follows: TGTGCCAGCAGCCAGGGACAGCGGCTACCTTATTCACCCCTCCACTTT. Translation gives CASSQGQRLPYSPLHF.

The genes are TRBV6-5 and TRBJ1-2; 9 nucleotides match TRBD1. Per the germline V gene, CDR1 is MNHEY and CDR2 is SVGAGI. Losses at the gene ends were 5 bases for V and 4 bases for J; bases not matched to a gene: 5. The CDR3 is 14 amino acids. The CDR3: CASSGTGFSYGYTF. The CDR3 nucleotides read TGTGCCAGCAGTGGGACAGGGTTTAGCTATGGCTACACCTTC.

V is TRBV5-1 and J is TRBJ2-1; 10 nucleotides line up with TRBD2. Germline V gene sequence: CDR1 SGHRS, CDR2 YFSETQ. This CDR3 spans 16 amino acids. V dropped 5 bases and J dropped 9; count of bases not matched to a gene: 14. This CDR3 is CASSPTSGVVGGEQFF. CDR3 sequence (DNA): TGCGCCAGCAGTCCTACTAGCGGGGTGGTGGGTGGTGAGCAGTTCTTC. Variable domain in full (rest from reference TRBV5-1 and TRBJ2-1): KAGVTQTPRYLIKTRGQQVTLSCSPISGHRSVSWYQQTPGQGLQFLFEYFSETQRNKGNFPGRFSGRQFSNSRSEMNVSTLELGDSALYLCASSPTSGVVGGEQFFGPGTRLTVL.

The V and J genes are TRBV27 and TRBJ2-7; 9 nucleotides line up with TRBD2. V lost 5 bases to trimming and J lost 3 bases; unmatched junction nucleotides: 5. Germline CDR1 MNHEY, CDR2 SMNVEV (reference sequence). The CDR3 is made up of 14 amino acids. This CDR3 reads CASSAAGGIYEQYF. The CDR3 DNA is TGTGCCAGCAGTGCAGCGGGGGGAATCTACGAGCAGTACTTC.

The chain joins TRBV4-1 to TRBJ2-4; weak D call: TRBD1 (5 bases). V was cut by 0 bases and J by 3 bases, with 15 bases left in between. This CDR3 is built from 17 residues. Germline-derived CDR1 and CDR2 are MGHRA and YSYEKL. CDR3 in DNA: TGCGCCAGCAGCCAAGAGGGGAATGGGGCCGGCAAAAACATTCAGTACTTC. Protein: CASSQEGNGAGKNIQYF.

V usage is TRBV2 and J usage is TRBJ2-1; D uncertain. V lost 6 bases and J 0 bases, leaving 6 bases between the germline ends. The germline V gene encodes CDR1 SNHLY and CDR2 FYNNEI. CDR3 length: 13 residues. The CDR3 DNA is TGTGCCAGCAGAAGGAGCTCCTACAATGAGCAGTTCTTC. Its translation: CASRRSSYNEQFF.

The genes are TRBV2 and TRBJ1-1; D possibly corresponds to TRBD1 (5 bases). Trimming took 6 bases from V and 3 from J, leaving 11 bases between them. Germline V CDR1 and CDR2: SNHLY, FYNNEI. The CDR3 totals 13 residues. The CDR3 region has the DNA TGTGCCAGCAGAGTAGACAGCGACACTGAAGCTTTCTTT. This sequence encodes CASRVDSDTEAFF.

This rearrangement joins TRBV5-4 to TRBJ2-3, with 8 bases identical to TRBD1. The CDR3 consists of 15 residues. Trimming took 0 bases from V and 4 from J; bases not matched to a gene: 4. Germline values: CDR1 SGHNT, CDR2 YYREEE (reference sequence). The DNA for the CDR3 is TGTGCCAGCAGCTTGGGGACAGGGATCGCAGATACGCAGTATTTT. It encodes CASSLGTGIADTQYF. Full variable domain (remainder filled in from reference TRBV5-4 and TRBJ2-3): ETGVTQSPTHLIKTRGQQVTLRCSSQSGHNTVSWYQQALGQGPQFIFQYYREEENGRGNFPPRFSGLQFPNYSSELNVNALELDDSALYLCASSLGTGIADTQYFGPGTRLTVL.

The chain recombines TRBV27 with TRBJ1-6; 7 bases agree with TRBD1. The CDR3 extends over 17 amino acids. The J segment lost 6 bases and the V segment lost 5 bases, leaving 13 bases of the junction unmatched. Germline V gene data show CDR1 as MNHEY and CDR2 as SMNVEV (reference sequence). The CDR3 bases are TGTGCCAGCAGTCCGCCACCGGACAGGTCCCCTAATTCACCCCTCCACTTT. It encodes CASSPPPDRSPNSPLHF.

In its sample, this clone was seen once. The gene calls are TRBV5-6 and TRBJ2-1; 10 bases are a match to TRBD2. With V trimmed by 4 bases and J by 4 bases, 11 bases remained unmatched. CDR3 length equals 17 residues. Germline CDR1 SGHDT, CDR2 YYEEEE. The CDR3 loop reads CASSNPNVAGGYNEQFF. The CDR3 nucleotides read TGTGCCAGCAGCAACCCCAACGTAGCGGGGGGTTACAATGAGCAGTTCTTC.

V is TRBV11-3 and J is TRBJ2-3, with TRBD2 matching over 7 bases. Germline CDR1 is SGHNT and CDR2 is YENEEA. This CDR3 has 15 amino acids. Unmatched junction bases numbered 3, after V lost 1 base and J lost 2 bases. The CDR3 reads CASSLGAGFTDTQYF. As DNA, the CDR3 is TGTGCCAGCAGCTTAGGAGCGGGGTTCACAGATACGCAGTATTTT.